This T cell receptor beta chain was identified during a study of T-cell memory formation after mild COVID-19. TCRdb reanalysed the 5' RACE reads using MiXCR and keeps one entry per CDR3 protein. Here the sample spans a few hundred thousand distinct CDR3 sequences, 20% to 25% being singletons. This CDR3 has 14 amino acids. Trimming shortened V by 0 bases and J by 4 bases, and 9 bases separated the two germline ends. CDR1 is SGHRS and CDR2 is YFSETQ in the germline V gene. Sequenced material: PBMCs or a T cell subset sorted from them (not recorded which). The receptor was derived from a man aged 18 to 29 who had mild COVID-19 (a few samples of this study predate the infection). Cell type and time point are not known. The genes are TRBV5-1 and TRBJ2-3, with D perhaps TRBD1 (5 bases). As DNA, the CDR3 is TGCGCCAGCAGCTTGGTCCAGGGATCAGATACGCAGTATTTT. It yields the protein CASSLVQGSDTQYF.